This paragraph reports one TCR beta chain. Data came from immunoSEQ multiplex PCR; TCRdb stores just in-frame clones and leaves some out. The sample holds over 250,000 clones, approximately 89% seen once. CDR3 length: 15 amino acids. V dropped 1 base and J dropped 3; count of bases not matched to a gene: 0. Per germline, CDR1 SSHAT and CDR2 FNYEAQ (reference sequence). The data were taken from a study of blood T cell repertoires in COVID-19. Material for sequencing was PBMCs or T cells enriched from blood (not recorded which). The clonotype was recovered from a woman between 18 and 29 years old who had recovered from COVID-19. The chain recombines TRBV7-7 with TRBJ2-7; 13 bases fit TRBD2. CDR3 region: CASSLGTSGSYEQYF. The CDR3 DNA follows: TGTGCCAGCAGCTTAGGGACTAGCGGGAGCTACGAGCAGTACTTC.